Listed below are T cell receptor beta chains from one sample, sequenced in a study of blood T cells in healthy people across ages. TCRdb reprocessed the 5' RACE reads with MiXCR, giving one entry per CDR3 protein. Among about 760,000 distinct CDR3 sequences listed, more than 20% were seen once. This sample also appeared in a second study, on T cells of mothers and their children.

Sequencing was done on a sample of blood. The receptors stem from a boy aged 5 to 17 in good health. CDR3s include the opening cysteine and the closing phenylalanine or tryptophan. Not all rows give a size; the values are once, few, many and, for expanded clones, a class.

V gene: TRBV29-1
clone size: few
CDR3 protein: CSAEWDPFQETQYF

V gene: TRBV29-1
clone size: -
CDR3 protein: CSVEESGFGEQYF

V gene: TRBV7-9
clone size: -
CDR3 protein: CASSLEGKYGYTF

V gene: TRBV6-6
clone size: few
CDR3 protein: CASSYSEMNVYEQYF

V gene: TRBV2
clone size: -
CDR3 protein: CASSGKTQPQHF

V gene: TRBV20-1
clone size: few
CDR3 protein: CSASGLAGVASGEQYF

V gene: TRBV5-1
clone size: few
CDR3 protein: CASSLGQGVRSSYNEQFF

V gene: TRBV20-1
clone size: once
CDR3 protein: CSARDYLAKNIQYF

V gene: TRBV4-3
clone size: -
CDR3 protein: CASSQDRMKTQYF

V gene: TRBV28
clone size: few
CDR3 protein: CASSYRAGANVLTF

V gene: TRBV5-1
clone size: few
CDR3 protein: CASSMGTTGELFF

V gene: TRBV6-6
clone size: few
CDR3 protein: CASSSRGVTDGTQYF

V gene: TRBV29-1
clone size: -
CDR3 protein: CSVEDGSGEAPYNEQFF

V gene: TRBV3-1
clone size: few
CDR3 protein: CASSQAGSLYEQYF

V gene: TRBV5-1
clone size: few
CDR3 protein: CASSLDSGGQEETQYF

V gene: TRBV2
clone size: -
CDR3 protein: CASRLLAGSSTDTQYF

V gene: TRBV18
clone size: -
CDR3 protein: CASSLTGARQETQYF

V gene: TRBV5-1
clone size: -
CDR3 protein: CASSHGLVNVYNEQFF

V gene: TRBV7-9
clone size: -
CDR3 protein: CASSPQGGGGNEQFF

V gene: TRBV5-6
clone size: -
CDR3 protein: CASSLVSAEQYF

V gene: TRBV6-2/TRBV6-3
clone size: -
CDR3 protein: CASSYTPGAQFF

V gene: TRBV29-1
clone size: -
CDR3 protein: CSVEDGQGSYNEQFF

V gene: TRBV11-2
clone size: few
CDR3 protein: CASSSGTLTEAFF

V gene: TRBV5-1
clone size: -
CDR3 protein: CASSLVGSGSNNEQFF

V gene: TRBV19
clone size: few
CDR3 protein: CASSRKVGNQPQHF

V gene: TRBV13
clone size: -
CDR3 protein: CASSFVAGGEQYF

V gene: TRBV28
clone size: -
CDR3 protein: CASSFSPTGSYGYTF

V gene: TRBV20-1
clone size: few
CDR3 protein: CSARDLRQLAGAYYNEQFF

V gene: TRBV27
clone size: -
CDR3 protein: CASSLSALSYEQYF

V gene: TRBV7-2
clone size: -
CDR3 protein: CASSWTGDNEQFF

V gene: TRBV29-1
clone size: few
CDR3 protein: CSVITSSGTQYF

V gene: TRBV10-3
clone size: -
CDR3 protein: CAISVGLEGGEQFF

V gene: TRBV20-1
clone size: few
CDR3 protein: CSARPLDGNSYEQYF

V gene: TRBV7-2
clone size: -
CDR3 protein: CASSLGQGTYDYTF

V gene: TRBV20-1
clone size: -
CDR3 protein: CSARVASGRQGNEQFF

V gene: TRBV28
clone size: -
CDR3 protein: CASSFFVSLAGQGTYEQYF

V gene: TRBV12-3/TRBV12-4
clone size: -
CDR3 protein: CASSSDRLSYYEQYF

V gene: TRBV12-3/TRBV12-4
clone size: -
CDR3 protein: CASSLRLFRWSSSGANVLTF

V gene: TRBV5-6
clone size: -
CDR3 protein: CASSGRTGGFNEQYF

V gene: TRBV29-1
clone size: -
CDR3 protein: CSVEVRPYEAFF

V gene: TRBV7-9
clone size: -
CDR3 protein: CASRSSATSTDTQYF

V gene: TRBV4-1
clone size: -
CDR3 protein: CASSQDTQRFEQETQYF

V gene: TRBV7-9
clone size: -
CDR3 protein: CASSFGAGGPFFNEQFF

V gene: TRBV11-2
clone size: few
CDR3 protein: CASSLEGTSEYEQYF

V gene: TRBV29-1
clone size: -
CDR3 protein: CSVGGGFRNSEAFF